This T cell receptor (beta chain) came from a study of cytomegalovirus exposure and HLA in healthy donors. General study findings and limits: The study put 150 to 200 TCR beta chains on its list as cytomegalovirus-associated.

All the people who gave samples were healthy bone marrow donors. The PCR ran on 60 Vbeta and 13 Jbeta primers. Some clones are missing from TCRdb's copy, which holds only in-frame ones; the method was immunoSEQ multiplex PCR. This table holds approximately 130,000 clones, around nine tenths found once. Details on this clone: Its antigen remains unidentified.

The source is a woman in her twenties or thirties in good health and CMV-seronegative. Sequences were obtained from PBMCs.

The CDR3 DNA reads TGTGCCAGCAGAGCCGCCCTAGCGGGGTTTAACAATGAGCAGTTCTTC. It encodes CASRAALAGFNNEQFF. V usage is TRBV6-6 and J usage is TRBJ2-1; 9 bases align to TRBD2. The germline CDR1 and CDR2 sequences are MNHNY and SVGAGI (reference sequence). The V segment lost 6 bases and the J segment 5 bases; nucleotides outside the gene matches: 11. This CDR3 is 16 amino acids long.